These 23 T cell receptor beta chains originate from one sample sequenced in a study of control samples from healthy donors and cancer patients. TCRdb's copy holds only in-frame clones and misses some; the assay was immunoSEQ multiplex PCR. This sample has approximately 100,000 clones, with around 90% found just once. Source material: blood. Every receptor here comes from a man aged 25 to 40 in good health.

The chain uses TRBV30 and TRBJ2-1, with 8 nucleotides matching TRBD2. The V gene's germline CDR1 is GTSNPN and CDR2 SVGIG (reference sequence). This CDR3 region has 12 residues. With V trimmed by 3 bases and J by 9 bases, 4 bases remained unmatched. The CDR3 bases are TGTGCCTGGAGCGGACTAGCCGTTGAGCAGTTCTTC. This translates into CAWSGLAVEQFF.

The chain combines TRBV3-1 (or the pseudogene TRBV3-2) with TRBJ2-7; 10 nucleotides line up with TRBD1. CDR1 LGHDT and CDR2 YNNKEL come from the germline V gene (reference sequence). V was clipped by 4 bases and J by 2 bases; unmatched bases: 14. This CDR3 region has 18 residues. CDR3 DNA: TGTGCCAGCAGCCCGGAAGTCAGGGGGACAGGGGTGACCTACGAGCAGTACTTC. It encodes CASSPEVRGTGVTYEQYF.

This rearrangement joins TRBV6-4 to TRBJ2-1, with 9 bases lining up with TRBD2. V shed 6 bases and J 4 bases; nucleotides not matched to a gene: 13. The CDR3 covers 17 residues. Germline V gene lookup returns CDR1 MRHNA and CDR2 SNTAGT. This CDR3 reads CASRAPGLAFSYNEQFF. The CDR3 DNA reads TGTGCCAGCAGGGCACCGGGACTAGCTTTTTCATACAATGAGCAGTTCTTC.

This chain connects TRBV18 to TRBJ2-3, with no clear D. With 5 bases removed from V and 2 bases from J, the gap between germline ends came to 11 bases. This CDR3 has 14 residues. CDR1 is KGHSH and CDR2 is LQKENI in the germline V gene. The CDR3 nucleotides are TGTGCCAGCTCAAAAAGAGTAAACACAGATACGCAGTATTTT. It encodes CASSKRVNTDTQYF.

A few counts support this clone. The chain couples TRBV4-1 to TRBJ1-2; 7 bases agree with TRBD1. The CDR3 contains 15 residues. CDR1 and CDR2 from the germline V gene are MGHRA and YSYEKL. V shed 3 bases and J 5 bases; nucleotides not matched to a gene: 9. CDR3 sequence reads: CASSQPRQGVYGYTF. As DNA, the CDR3 is TGCGCCAGCAGCCAGCCCCGGCAGGGGGTGTATGGCTACACCTTC.

This chain links TRBV3-1 (or the pseudogene TRBV3-2) with TRBJ2-7; D may be TRBD1 or TRBD2 (5 bases each). The CDR3 sequence is 15 residues long. Germline assignment: CDR1 LGHDT and CDR2 YNNKEL (reference sequence). V lost 4 bases and J 4 bases, leaving 17 bases between the germline ends. CDR3: CASSPRDRGLYEQYF. The CDR3 DNA reads as TGTGCCAGCAGCCCCCGGGACCGAGGGTTATACGAGCAGTACTTC.

This rearrangement joins TRBV3-1 (or the pseudogene TRBV3-2) to TRBJ2-7; the D is unclear. V gave up 6 bases and J gave up 2 bases, with 5 bases separating them. Germline lookup yields CDR1 LGHDT and CDR2 YNNKEL (reference sequence). The CDR3 is 11 amino acids. CDR3 DNA: TGTGCCAGCAGTACTACCTACGAGCAGTACTTC. Translated: CASSTTYEQYF.

This clone has a single count. V is TRBV5-1 and J is TRBJ2-7; TRBD1 matches at 9 bases. Germline V lookup: CDR1 SGHRS, CDR2 YFSETQ. Losses at the gene ends were 0 bases for V and 2 bases for J; bases not matched to a gene: 3. The CDR3 extends over 15 amino acids. Here the CDR3 reads CASSLVGQGAYEQYF. The DNA for the CDR3 is TGCGCCAGCAGCTTGGTGGGACAGGGAGCCTACGAGCAGTACTTC.

The chain has TRBV3-1 (or the pseudogene TRBV3-2) and TRBJ2-3; D is perhaps TRBD1 or TRBD2 (6 bases each). The CDR3 extends over 17 amino acids. Germline V gene lookup returns CDR1 LGHDT and CDR2 YNNKEL (reference sequence). With 8 bases removed from V and 0 bases from J, the gap between germline ends came to 21 bases. The DNA of the CDR3 is TGTGCCAGCCAAAAGAGGGGGGTAGCGGCTAGCACAGATACGCAGTATTTT. Translated, it gives CASQKRGVAASTDTQYF.

This clone occurred a few times. The chain recombines TRBV11-2 with TRBJ1-5; D remains unclear. Germline-derived CDR1 and CDR2 are SGHAT and FQNNGV. V dropped 1 base and J dropped 6 bases, with 4 bases sitting between them. The CDR3 loop spans 12 amino acids. The DNA of the CDR3 is TGTGCCAGCAGCTTAGTAGGTCAGCCCCAGCATTTT. It yields the protein CASSLVGQPQHF.

This chain joins TRBV7-3 and TRBJ2-2; no firm D call. Per the germline V gene, CDR1 is SGHTA and CDR2 is FQGTGA. V was clipped by 2 bases and J by 1 base, with 8 bases between them. This CDR3 has 15 amino acids. CDR3 amino acids: CASSLVLGNTGELFF. In nucleotides, the CDR3 is TGTGCCAGCAGCTTAGTATTGGGGAACACCGGGGAGCTGTTTTTT.

This sequence joins TRBV27 and TRBJ2-3, with 11 bases identical to TRBD2. V shed 6 bases and J 3 bases; nucleotides not matched to a gene: 2. Per the germline V gene, CDR1 is MNHEY and CDR2 is SMNVEV (reference sequence). The CDR3 has 14 amino acids. Here the CDR3 reads CASSWTSGTDTQYF. DNA of the CDR3: TGTGCCAGCAGCTGGACTAGCGGGACAGATACGCAGTATTTT.

The CDR3 coding sequence is TGTGCCAGCCGGACAGCGGGCTACGAGCAGTACTTC. As protein: CASRTAGYEQYF. The chain uses TRBV11-3 and TRBJ2-7, with D tentatively TRBD1 or TRBD2 (6 bases each). The CDR3 runs 12 residues. Germline lookup yields CDR1 SGHNT and CDR2 YENEEA. V lost 8 bases and J lost 3, with 11 bases in between. The full variable domain, with the rest looked up from reference TRBV11-3 and TRBJ2-7, is EAGVVQSPRYKIIEKKQPVAFWCNPISGHNTLYWYLQNLGQGPELLIRYENEEAVDDSQLPKDRFSAERLKGVDSTLKIQPAELGDSAVYLCASRTAGYEQYFGPGTRLTVT.

This chain connects TRBV4-2 to TRBJ1-6; D not certain. From germline, CDR1 is LGHNA and CDR2 YNFKEQ. The CDR3 sequence is 17 residues long. Deletions cut 2 bases from V and 0 bases from J, with 11 bases between. The DNA for the CDR3 is TGTGCCAGCAGCCAATACCACGGGAGCTCCTATAATTCACCCCTCCACTTT. This codes for CASSQYHGSSYNSPLHF.

The gene calls are TRBV2 and TRBJ1-1, with D possibly being TRBD1 (5 bases). With 7 bases removed from V and 4 bases from J, the gap between germline ends came to 16 bases. Germline V lookup: CDR1 SNHLY, CDR2 FYNNEI. This CDR3 is built from 14 residues. Here the CDR3 DNA reads TGTGCCAGCACCAGGACACGGCGGGGCACTGAAGCTTTCTTT. This encodes CASTRTRRGTEAFF. The full variable domain, rest sourced from reference TRBV2 and TRBJ1-1, is EPEVTQTPSHQVTQMGQEVILRCVPISNHLYFYWYRQILGQKVEFLVSFYNNEISEKSEIFDDQFSVERPDGSNFTLKIRSTKLEDSAMYFCASTRTRRGTEAFFGQGTRLTVV.

V is TRBV7-9 and J is TRBJ2-7; TRBD1 matches at 12 bases. Trimming cost V 7 bases and J 0 bases; bases outside gene matches: 10. The CDR3 runs to 17 residues. Germline CDR1 reads SEHNR; CDR2 reads FQNEAQ (reference sequence). In nucleotides, the CDR3 is TGTGCCAGCACCGCTTTTCGGGACAGGGGGCCCTCCTACGAGCAGTACTTC. The encoded protein is CASTAFRDRGPSYEQYF. Variable domain in full (rest from reference TRBV7-9 and TRBJ2-7): DTGVSQNPRHKITKRGQNVTFRCDPISEHNRLYWYRQTLGQGPEFLTYFQNEAQLEKSRLLSDRFSAERPKGSFSTLEIQRTEQGDSAMYLCASTAFRDRGPSYEQYFGPGTRLTVT.

The chain employs TRBV30 and TRBJ1-5, with 7 nucleotides matching TRBD1. CDR1 is GTSNPN, CDR2 SVGIG, per germline (reference sequence). This CDR3 comprises 14 residues. V lost 5 bases and J lost 3; bases outside the gene matches: 7. CDR3 coding DNA: TGTGCCTGGGGACTACAGGGGAACAATCAGCCCCAGCATTTT. This encodes CAWGLQGNNQPQHF.

This clone was observed a few times. This rearrangement joins TRBV19 to TRBJ2-3; 9 bases match TRBD2. Germline V gene lookup returns CDR1 LNHDA and CDR2 SQIVND (reference sequence). The V and J ends lost 5 bases and 3 bases, in that order; junction bases with no gene match: 9. The CDR3 totals 16 residues. The CDR3 is CASSSLSGSWTDTQYF. CDR3 nucleotides: TGTGCCAGTAGTTCCCTTAGCGGGAGTTGGACAGATACGCAGTATTTT.

This clone was found a few times. This chain joins TRBV10-3 and TRBJ1-1; D call uncertain. Germline V lookup: CDR1 ENHRY, CDR2 SYGVKD. V was clipped by 6 bases and J by 6 bases, with 11 bases between them. The CDR3 runs 12 residues. The CDR3 coding sequence is TGTGCCATCAGGGACGGATACCCTGAAGCTTTCTTT. This translates into CAIRDGYPEAFF.

The chain recombines TRBV29-1 with TRBJ1-2; 9 bases are a match to TRBD1. The germline V gene encodes CDR1 SQVTM and CDR2 ANQGSEA. This CDR3 region has 13 residues. The V segment lost 6 bases and the J segment 8 bases; nucleotides outside the gene matches: 10. The CDR3 DNA reads as TGCAGCGTAGACCCGGGACAGGGTGAGGGCTACACCTTC. Translated, it gives CSVDPGQGEGYTF.

CDR3: CASSPPEWSGELFF. The CDR3 DNA reads as TGTGCCAGCTCACCACCGGAGTGGAGCGGGGAGCTGTTTTTT. The chain combines TRBV18 with TRBJ2-2; no definite D call. CDR3 size: 14 residues. Trimming cost V 0 bases and J 7 bases, with 9 bases left between them. The germline V gene encodes CDR1 KGHSH and CDR2 LQKENI.

The chain couples TRBV7-7 to TRBJ1-3, with D uncertain. Germline CDR1 reads SSHAT; CDR2 reads FNYEAQ (reference sequence). This CDR3 spans 13 amino acids. Trimming took 5 bases from V and 9 from J, leaving 14 bases between them. In nucleotides, the CDR3 is TGTGCCAGCAGCGCCCAGACCGGACGCACCATATATTTT. It codes for CASSAQTGRTIYF.

In its sample, this clone was seen once. The CDR3 sequence: CASSTRGGAYEQYF. The CDR3, as DNA: TGTGCCAGCAGCACCCGGGGGGGCGCCTACGAGCAGTACTTC. This rearrangement joins TRBV11-1 to TRBJ2-7; 8 bases agree with TRBD2. The CDR3 runs 14 residues. Trimming at V came to 5 bases and at J to 2 bases, leaving 5 bases not matched to a gene. Per germline, CDR1 SGHAT and CDR2 FQDESV (reference sequence).